The 20 T cell receptor beta chains given below trace back to one sample, sequenced in a study of regulatory T cells in long-lasting Graves disease. The authors built TCR beta libraries using iRepertoire HTBI primers and Arm-PCR of CDR3 regions. In TCRdb, the multiplex PCR reads were re-called with MiXCR into one record per CDR3 protein. The sample lists approximately 250,000 distinct CDR3 sequences; approximately 16% were seen once. Noted time point: newly diagnosed GD, antithyroid drugs for less than 3 months. RNA from PBMCs was the source of the TCR library. The material sequenced was peripheral blood mononuclear cells (PBMCs), taken at new diagnosis, from a patient treated with antithyroid drugs. These receptors all stem from a female donor with Graves disease.

This clonotype was seen a few times. The rearrangement joins TRBV7-9 to TRBJ2-3; TRBD2 matches at 9 bases. This CDR3 is built from 17 residues. The ends lost 4 bases at V and 2 bases at J; junction bases unmatched: 10. CDR1 is SEHNR, CDR2 FQNEAQ, per germline (reference sequence). In nucleotides, the CDR3 is TGTGCCAGCAGCTCCCCCGCTAGCGGGATTCTCACAGATACGCAGTATTTT. Encoded protein: CASSSPASGILTDTQYF.

This clonotype was observed a few times. Being one base from a much bigger clone, this may be a read error. Since no conserved phenylalanine or tryptophan closes the CDR3, a read error is the likely cause. This chain joins TRBV7-2 and TRBJ1-2, with a possible D match to TRBD1 (5 bases). The V end lost 0 bases, the J end lost 2 bases, and 10 bases lay between the germline ends. The CDR3 is 15 residues long. CDR1 SGHTA and CDR2 FQGNSA come from the germline V gene. CDR3 sequence: CASSLAQGGNYGYTS. DNA of the CDR3: TGTGCCAGCAGCTTAGCTCAGGGAGGAAACTATGGCTACACCTCC.

The CDR3 reads CASSGDRVDEQFF. In DNA form, the CDR3 reads TGTGCCAGCAGCGGCGACAGGGTAGATGAGCAGTTCTTC. The chain carries TRBV7-8 and TRBJ2-1; 7 bases map to TRBD1. Germline loops: CDR1 SGHVS, CDR2 FQNEAQ. There are 13 residues in the CDR3. Unmatched junction bases numbered 6, after V lost 5 bases and J lost 8 bases.

CDR3 nucleotides: TGTGCCAGCAGTCCGACAGGCTACGGATGGGACGAGCAGTACTTC. Its translation is CASSPTGYGWDEQYF. The chain combines TRBV27 with TRBJ2-7, with D possibly TRBD1 on 6 matching bases. Trimming took 5 bases from V and 5 from J, leaving 19 bases between them. This CDR3 region has 15 residues. The germline V gene has CDR1 MNHEY and CDR2 SMNVEV (reference sequence).

This clonotype appeared a few times. The V and J genes are TRBV24-1 and TRBJ2-3; TRBD2 aligns across 11 bases. After removal of 3 bases from V and 2 bases from J, the junction contained 12 bases not matched to a gene. Germline CDR1 and CDR2: KGHDR and SFDVKD. The CDR3 runs 19 residues. This CDR3 is CATSDRLAGGGSYTDTQYF. DNA for the CDR3: TGTGCCACCAGTGATCGCCTAGCGGGAGGAGGATCATACACAGATACGCAGTATTTT.

Ten or more counts support this clonotype. The CDR3 nucleotides are TGCAGCTCTAGCCAGGTACAGGGGGCAATTGAAGCTTTCTTT. Translating gives CSSSQVQGAIEAFF. V and J are TRBV29-1 and TRBJ1-1, with TRBD1 matching 9 bases. Germline CDR1 and CDR2: SQVTM and ANQGSEA. The J segment lost 7 bases and the V segment lost 8 bases, leaving 14 bases of the junction unmatched. CDR3 length equals 14 residues.

This clonotype was counted at least ten times. The chain joins TRBV28 to TRBJ2-7, with 7 bases fitting TRBD1. The CDR3 contains 14 residues. The junction had 8 bases not matched to a gene; V was cut back by 6 bases and J by 3 bases. Germline CDR1 reads MDHEN; CDR2 reads SYDVKM. In DNA, the CDR3 is TGTGCCAGCAGGATGACAGGGAACCTCTACGAGCAGTACTTC. Translation: CASRMTGNLYEQYF.

V is TRBV19 and J is TRBJ1-2; tentatively, D is TRBD1 (5 bases). The length of the CDR3 is 13 residues. Per the germline V gene, CDR1 is LNHDA and CDR2 is SQIVND (reference sequence). The V and J ends lost 3 bases and 7 bases respectively, with 12 bases between them. Written as DNA, the CDR3 is TGTGCCAGTAGTATGGGAACGAGGGGTGGCTACACCTTC. As protein: CASSMGTRGGYTF. The full variable domain, in which reference TRBV19 and TRBJ1-2 provide the parts outside the CDR3, is DGGITQSPKYLFRKEGQNVTLSCEQNLNHDAMYWYRQDPGQGLRLIYYSQIVNDFQKGDIAEGYSVSREKKESFPLTVTSAQKNPTAFYLCASSMGTRGGYTFGSGTRLTVV.

This clonotype occurred many times. J is TRBJ2-1 and V is TRBV13; TRBD2 aligns across 8 bases. The trim removed 5 bases at V and 5 bases at J, leaving 2 bases unmatched. Germline values: CDR1 PRHDT, CDR2 FYEKMQ (reference sequence). This CDR3 contains 13 residues. CDR3 in DNA: TGTGCCAGCAGCCCGGGGGGGAACAATGAGCAGTTCTTC. Translated: CASSPGGNNEQFF.

Only a few counts were recorded for this clonotype. The rearrangement joins TRBV2 to TRBJ2-7, with 9 bases lining up with TRBD2. This CDR3 has 16 amino acids. The germline V gene has CDR1 SNHLY and CDR2 FYNNEI. With V trimmed by 4 bases and J by 2 bases, 9 bases remained unmatched. The CDR3 sequence is CASSGQGLAGTYEQYF. CDR3 coding DNA: TGTGCCAGCAGTGGACAAGGGCTAGCGGGGACCTACGAGCAGTACTTC.

In its sample, this clonotype was seen many times. V and J are TRBV7-2 and TRBJ2-5; TRBD1 aligns across 10 bases. Germline values: CDR1 SGHTA, CDR2 FQGNSA. Trimming took 0 bases from V and 6 from J; bases not matched to a gene: 4. The CDR3 is 15 residues long. The CDR3 DNA reads TGTGCCAGCAGCTTAGCCTTGACAGGGGGCAAGACCCAGTACTTC. It codes for CASSLALTGGKTQYF. Drawing the rest from reference TRBV7-2 and TRBJ2-5, the complete variable domain is GAGVSQSPSNKVTEKGKDVELRCDPISGHTALYWYRQSLGQGLEFLIYFQGNSAPDKSGLPSDRFSAERTGGSVSTLTIQRTQQEDSAVYLCASSLALTGGKTQYFGPGTRLLVL.

This clonotype was observed at least ten times. V usage is TRBV19 and J usage is TRBJ2-2, with 8 bases matching TRBD1. The germline V gene encodes CDR1 LNHDA and CDR2 SQIVND (reference sequence). The junction had 8 bases not matched to a gene; V was cut back by 5 bases and J by 3 bases. The CDR3 has 16 amino acids. CDR3 sequence: CASSPPGQDHTGELFF. The DNA for the CDR3 is TGTGCCAGTAGTCCTCCGGGACAGGACCACACCGGGGAGCTGTTTTTT.

Many counts were recorded for this clonotype. J is TRBJ1-1 and V is TRBV4-1; D gene uncertain. V was trimmed by 6 bases and J by 1 base, leaving 9 bases between them. The CDR3 consists of 13 residues. CDR1 MGHRA and CDR2 YSYEKL come from the germline V gene. In DNA form, the CDR3 reads TGCGCCAGCAGGAAGGATGGGAACACTGAAGCTTTCTTT. Translated: CASRKDGNTEAFF.

A few counts support this clonotype. The J gene is TRBJ2-3, the V gene TRBV2; D is tentatively TRBD1 or TRBD2 (6 bases each). Germline values: CDR1 SNHLY, CDR2 FYNNEI. This CDR3 region has 13 residues. The ends were cut back, 6 bases at V and 6 bases at J, with 13 bases in the middle. The chain's CDR3 is CASRGLGGDTQYF. CDR3 nucleotide sequence: TGTGCCAGCAGGGGACTGGGGGGCGATACGCAGTATTTT.

Turning to this clonotype: As the CDR3 is not closed by the conserved phenylalanine or tryptophan, this likely results from a read error. The chain has TRBV30 and TRBJ1-5; D is uncertain. Germline V gives CDR1 GTSNPN, CDR2 SVGIG (reference sequence). The CDR3 loop spans 13 amino acids. CDR3 nucleotides: TGTGCCTGGGGTGTACGGACGGATCAGCCCCAGCATCTT. It translates to CAWGVRTDQPQHL.

The table lists this clonotype with many counts. The chain is built from TRBV29-1 and TRBJ2-1; 7 bases map to TRBD2. Germline lookup yields CDR1 SQVTM and CDR2 ANQGSEA. The CDR3 contains 11 residues. V shed 7 bases and J 8 bases; nucleotides not matched to a gene: 5. CDR3 amino acids: CSAGLGDEQFF. CDR3 nucleotide sequence: TGCAGCGCAGGACTAGGGGATGAGCAGTTCTTC.

The rearrangement uses TRBV2 and TRBJ2-5, with 9 positions matching TRBD1. The CDR3 length is 15 residues. Trimming cost V 6 bases and J 4 bases; bases outside gene matches: 9. Per the germline V gene, CDR1 is SNHLY and CDR2 is FYNNEI. The CDR3 loop is CASRGGTGQVETQYF. In DNA form, the CDR3 reads TGTGCCAGCAGGGGGGGGACAGGGCAGGTAGAGACCCAGTACTTC.

Details on this clonotype: Its ends do not fully match the called genes, so a read error is possible. This chain uses TRBV10-3 with TRBJ2-1, with D uncertain. The CDR3 extends over 11 amino acids. The germline V gene has CDR1 ENHRY and CDR2 SYGVKD. CDR3 in DNA: TGTACCATCAGTGAGTCGTCGTCGATGTTCTTC. The encoded protein is CTISESSSMFF.

A few counts support this clonotype. V usage is TRBV5-1 and J usage is TRBJ2-1; tentative D call: TRBD2 (5 bases). CDR1 is SGHRS and CDR2 is YFSETQ in the germline V gene. Trimming removed 2 bases from V and 5 bases from J, with 11 bases in between. The CDR3 sequence is 14 residues long. CDR3 coding DNA: TGCGCCAGCAGCTTTCGTGGGAGAAACAATGAGCAGTTCTTC. Its translation: CASSFRGRNNEQFF.

This clonotype was observed many times. The chain joins TRBV7-2 to TRBJ2-7, with 9 bases identical to TRBD1. With V trimmed by 4 bases and J by 3 bases, 7 bases remained unmatched. The CDR3 is 15 residues long. CDR1 SGHTA and CDR2 FQGNSA come from the germline V gene. This CDR3 is CASSSGPTGGYEQYF. Here the CDR3 DNA reads TGTGCCAGCAGCTCTGGACCGACAGGGGGCTACGAGCAGTACTTC.